These 10 T cell receptor beta chains came from one sample sequenced in a study of tumor and adjacent non-tumor tissue in lung cancer (dated 2018 in TCRdb). RNA was extracted from bulk unsorted tissue and checked for quality with a NanoDrop ND-1000 and an Agilent 2100. Distant non-tumor tissue taken more than 3 cm from the tumor edge was used as the normal lung sample. Library preparation was by multiplex PCR. Instrument on record: Illumina HiSeq 2500. Following protocols modified from ARM-PCR, the researchers constructed TCRbeta libraries through three rounds of nested PCR with primers (Table S4). TCRdb applied fastp at Q25 and MiXCR to the public reads, then kept only in-frame beta chains. Records with the same CDR3 protein are collapsed into one entry carrying the most frequent genes and DNA. The table for this sample lists approximately 44,000 distinct CDR3 sequences; more than 50% of them were counted only once. The ten largest make up under 60% of the sample.

Specimen: distant non-tumor lung tissue. The receptors come from a man aged 50-60 years with non-small cell lung cancer.

The chain combines TRBV21-1 with TRBJ2-5. TRBV21-1 is a pseudogene. This CDR3 has 8 amino acids. CDR3 sequence: CASSKDFF. As DNA, the CDR3 is TGTGCCAGCAGCAAAGACTTTTTC.

As for this clonotype: A read error is likely, as this CDR3 ends without the conserved phenylalanine or tryptophan. V gene TRBV6-2 or TRBV6-3 combines with J gene TRBJ2-3; D is uncertain. CDR1 and CDR2 from the germline V gene are MNHEY and SVGEGT. The CDR3 is 16 amino acids. The DNA for the CDR3 is TGTGCCAGCAGTTACTCGAGCCCAGCTTACACAGATATGCAGTATCTT. Protein product: CASSYSSPAYTDMQYL.

Regarding this clonotype: A much bigger clone sits one base away, suggesting this may be a read error. The chain employs TRBV5-6 and TRBJ2-5; D is possibly TRBD1 (5 bases). The V gene lost 6 bases and the J gene lost 5 bases, with 20 bases spanning the gap. CDR1 is SGHDT and CDR2 is YYEEEE in the germline V gene. The CDR3 contains 15 residues. The CDR3: CASNLTTAGGETQYF. The CDR3 bases are TGTGCCAGCAACTTAACGACAGCCGGTGGGGAGACCCAGTACTTC.

On this clonotype itself: A much larger clonotype is one base distant, so this may be a read error. The gene calls are TRBV30 and TRBJ2-7; D is possibly TRBD1 (5 bases). This CDR3 has 15 residues. Trimming left V 0 bases short and J 6 bases short, with 18 bases between. Germline lookup yields CDR1 GTSNPN and CDR2 SVGIG (reference sequence). The CDR3 DNA is TGTGCCTGGAGTGTAATGGTAGGGGAATTTGCCGAGCAGTACTTC. Translation: CAWSVMVGEFAEQYF.

This clonotype was observed a handful of times. Just one base apart from a much larger clone, this may be a read error. The chain joins TRBV6-6 to TRBJ1-4; 11 bases map to TRBD1. The V segment lost 2 bases and the J segment 6 bases; nucleotides outside the gene matches: 2. Germline V CDR1 and CDR2: MNHNY, SVGAGI (reference sequence). This CDR3 comprises 15 residues. The CDR3 DNA reads TGTGCCAGCAGTTACACGGGACAGGGGGATGAAAAACTGTTTTTT. Amino acids: CASSYTGQGDEKLFF.

This clonotype appeared many times. The chain carries TRBV29-1 and TRBJ1-1; 7 positions agree with TRBD1. Germline CDR1 is SQVTM and CDR2 is ANQGSEA. The CDR3 contains 11 residues. V dropped 4 bases and J dropped 6; count of bases not matched to a gene: 2. DNA of the CDR3: TGCAGCGTTGTGCAGGGGGCTGAAGCTTTCTTT. This codes for CSVVQGAEAFF.

On this clonotype itself: The conserved phenylalanine or tryptophan normally closing the CDR3 is absent here, so this likely arose from a read error. The chain links TRBV6-1 to TRBJ2-7, with D uncertain. Trimming removed 1 base from V and 3 bases from J, with 13 bases in between. Germline loops: CDR1 MNHNS, CDR2 SASEGT. The CDR3 runs to 15 residues. CDR3 nucleotide sequence: TGTGCCAGCAGTGAAGGTTCTGTCAGGAGCTACGAGCAGTACTTA. This sequence encodes CASSEGSVRSYEQYL.

This chain links TRBV2 with TRBJ1-5; D is perhaps TRBD1 (6 bases). Germline V gene data show CDR1 as SNHLY and CDR2 as FYNNEI. This CDR3 spans 13 amino acids. V lost 4 bases to trimming and J lost 4 bases, with 8 bases between them. As DNA, the CDR3 is TGTGCCAGCAGTGTAGGGGGGAATCAGCCCCAGCATTTT. Its translation is CASSVGGNQPQHF. Full variable domain (rest looked up from reference TRBV2 and TRBJ1-5): EPEVTQTPSHQVTQMGQEVILRCVPISNHLYFYWYRQILGQKVEFLVSFYNNEISEKSEIFDDQFSVERPDGSNFTLKIRSTKLEDSAMYFCASSVGGNQPQHFGDGTRLSIL.

There are a few counts of this clonotype. The chain combines TRBV2 with TRBJ2-3; D remains unclear. The germline CDR1 and CDR2 sequences are SNHLY and FYNNEI. Trimming took 5 bases from V and 0 from J, leaving 15 bases between them. The CDR3 is 16 residues long. This CDR3 reads CASSYRTVTSTDTQYF. CDR3 bases: TGTGCCAGCAGTTACCGGACGGTAACTAGCACAGATACGCAGTATTTT.

With regard to this clonotype: Compared with germline, one end of the junction differs, possibly owing to a read error. CDR3 residues: CASSSFRTDNNEQFF. The CDR3 DNA is TGTGCCAGCAGTTCGTTCAGGACTGATAACAATGAGCAATTCTTC. The chain recombines TRBV28 with TRBJ2-1; D is perhaps TRBD2 (5 bases). Germline CDR1 reads MDHEN; CDR2 reads SYDVKM. The CDR3 runs 15 residues.